This T cell receptor beta chain was recorded in a study of cytomegalovirus exposure and HLA in healthy donors. This CDR3 comprises 14 residues. Germline loops: CDR1 LNHNV, CDR2 YYDKDF (reference sequence). Trimming removed 1 base at V and 3 bases at J, with 7 bases between. A multiplex PCR was run with 60 Vbeta primers and 13 Jbeta primers. Sequencing was performed with immunoSEQ multiplex PCR; in TCRdb, only in-frame clones are kept and a portion is missing. The data hold around 95,000 clones, with about 78% observed a single time. The V call is TRBV15, the J call TRBJ1-5; D remains unclear. Sequenced input: PBMCs. This clonotype was sampled from a woman in her 40s in good health and CMV-seropositive. The CDR3 nucleotides read TGTGCCACCAGCAGAGGGCAGTTCAATCAGCCCCAGCATTTT. Encoded protein: CATSRGQFNQPQHF.